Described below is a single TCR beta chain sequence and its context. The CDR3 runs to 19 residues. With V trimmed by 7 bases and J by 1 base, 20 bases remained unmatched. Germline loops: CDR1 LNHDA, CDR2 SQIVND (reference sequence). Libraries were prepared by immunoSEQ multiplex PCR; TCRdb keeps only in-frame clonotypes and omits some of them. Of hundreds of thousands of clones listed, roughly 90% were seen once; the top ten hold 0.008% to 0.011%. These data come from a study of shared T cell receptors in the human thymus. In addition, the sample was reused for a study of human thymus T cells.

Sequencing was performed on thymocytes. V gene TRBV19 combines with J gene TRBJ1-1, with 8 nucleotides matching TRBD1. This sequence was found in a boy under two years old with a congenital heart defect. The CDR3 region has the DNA TGTGCCAGTATCCCCCCCCACGCGGACAGGGCCCCATCGAACACTGAAGCTTTCTTT. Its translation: CASIPPHADRAPSNTEAFF.